The 5 T cell receptor beta chains listed next were all sequenced from one sample in a study of cytomegalovirus exposure and HLA in healthy donors. The PCR used 60 Vbeta and 13 Jbeta primers. Clones were sequenced by immunoSEQ multiplex PCR, and TCRdb holds only the in-frame ones, with some missing. This sample has roughly 150,000 clones; over 65% occur once, and the top ten carry around 2.4%. Sequenced input: PBMCs. These receptors came from a male donor in good health and CMV-seronegative.

V gene TRBV7-2 combines with J gene TRBJ1-2, with 8 nucleotides matching TRBD1. This CDR3 spans 13 amino acids. J gave up 5 bases and V 5 bases, and 4 bases lay outside the gene matches. Germline assignment: CDR1 SGHTA and CDR2 FQGNSA. CDR3 nucleotides: TGTGCCAGCAGCCCGGACAGGGAGTATGGCTACACCTTC. Its protein product is CASSPDREYGYTF.

The V gene is TRBV19, the J gene TRBJ2-1; 9 bases map to TRBD2. This CDR3 has 17 amino acids. CDR1 LNHDA and CDR2 SQIVND come from the germline V gene (reference sequence). With 5 bases clipped from V and 5 bases from J, the junction kept 13 bases outside the gene matches. The chain's CDR3 is CASSVYFLAGTNNEQFF. The CDR3 coding sequence is TGTGCCAGTAGTGTTTACTTCCTAGCGGGAACAAACAATGAGCAGTTCTTC.

This clone occurred a few times. V and J are TRBV19 and TRBJ1-5, with 8 bases that match TRBD1. In germline, CDR1 is LNHDA, CDR2 SQIVND (reference sequence). J lost 2 bases, V lost 5 bases, and 8 bases had no gene match. The CDR3 is made up of 16 amino acids. The CDR3 reads CASSSQGAGGNQPQHF. The CDR3 DNA is TGTGCCAGTAGTTCGCAGGGGGCGGGCGGCAATCAGCCCCAGCATTTT.

This clone was seen just once. The genes are TRBV27 and TRBJ1-5, with D unresolved. Germline assignment: CDR1 MNHEY and CDR2 SMNVEV (reference sequence). The CDR3 consists of 13 residues. V was cut by 4 bases and J by 4 bases, with 8 bases left in between. The CDR3 loop is CASSSWANQPQHF. In nucleotides, the CDR3 is TGTGCCAGCAGTTCTTGGGCAAATCAGCCCCAGCATTTT.

The rearrangement links TRBV5-1 to TRBJ1-3; D is possibly TRBD1 (5 bases). V was trimmed by 4 bases and J by 0 bases, leaving 11 bases between them. The CDR3 spans 15 residues. Germline-derived CDR1 and CDR2 are SGHRS and YFSETQ. The CDR3 region is CASSLDSNSGNTIYF. DNA of the CDR3: TGCGCCAGCAGCCTCGACAGCAACTCTGGAAACACCATATATTTT. The whole variable domain, remainder taken from reference TRBV5-1 and TRBJ1-3, is KAGVTQTPRYLIKTRGQQVTLSCSPISGHRSVSWYQQTPGQGLQFLFEYFSETQRNKGNFPGRFSGRQFSNSRSEMNVSTLELGDSALYLCASSLDSNSGNTIYFGEGSWLTVV.